This note documents a single T cell receptor beta chain sequence. This receptor's antigen is unknown. To amplify TRB rearrangements, a touch-down multiplex PCR protocol was run with the TRB-A and TRB-B primer pools combined in a single tube. Two consecutive PCR reactions with Phusion HS II polymerase added Illumina adapters and sample indices to the amplicons. After gel purification with the NucleoSpin Gel and PCR Clean-up kit, the amplicons were quantified by Qubit and checked for quality on an Agilent 2100 Bioanalyzer. Libraries were sequenced on an Illumina MiSeq using 600-cycle, single-indexed, paired-end runs. The study's own analysis went as follows. MiXCR version 2.1.12, together with the default MiXCR reference library, was used to align and assemble the TRB reads. Each unique CDR3 nucleotide sequence defined a clone, and only productive sequences with at least two reads were analysed. Alpha-parameterized diversity profiles (alpha 0 to 5), including the Shannon (alpha 1) and Simpson (alpha 2) indices, were computed with an R script to assess repertoire diversity. Combinatorial TRB VJ usage was calculated with the tcR package and was compared between cohorts by principal component analysis performed with ade4. TCRbeta CDR3s were clustered with GLIPH on cohort pairs matched by age and read depth, and cluster frequencies were compared by Wilcoxon test. Each entry corresponds to one CDR3 protein sequence from reads that TCRdb reprocessed, and DNA is not given. The V and J calls reflect TCRdb's pipeline rather than the authors' work. The sample's table covers several thousand distinct CDR3 sequences. The top ten clones comprise approximately 8.3% of the sample.

This sample is drawn from a study of T cell clusters in autoimmune cytopenias (dated by TCRdb to about 2019). Regarding the research as a whole: The median TRB sequencing depth was 50,000 to 60,000 reads per sample, and the median number of distinct TRB clonotypes was about 2,400 per sample. Peripheral blood TRB and IGH repertoires were sequenced in autoimmune cytopenia patients at active disease and during treatment follow-up, alongside healthy, CLL and autoimmune hepatitis controls. The goal of the study was to find out whether patients with autoimmune cytopenia have a disease-specific immune repertoire signature that could be used as a blood-based biomarker. Beyond this particular receptor, the publication reports: Healthy donors had almost three times as many exclusive TRB clusters as active autoimmune hepatitis patients, a finding consistent with an autoimmunity-wide signature. In the comparison of secondary cytopenia with CLL, the cluster-lack signature was not observed, apparently because the dominant lymphoma-associated repertoire masked the signature. TRB repertoire shifts, with less even repertoires in secondary cytopenia and CLL, mostly reflected lymphoma bias rather than autoimmunity. A lack of physiological T cell clusters in primary autoimmune cytopenia patients was suggested by GLIPH, as 51 clusters were found to be exclusive to healthy donors versus some 18 exclusive to patients. The T cell clusters were defined only in silico, and the functional role of the clusters still needed to be validated experimentally.

TRB amplification used about 260 ng of peripheral blood genomic DNA, around 40,000 genome equivalents, per sample. The CDR3 contains 16 residues, cysteine and phenylalanine counted. The DNA is unrecorded. CDR1 and CDR2, per the germline V gene (reference sequence), are SGHNT and YYREEE. In this chain, TRBV5-4 is recombined with TRBJ2-2; TCRdb reports TRBD2, a call that lacks DNA to check it against. This TCR was sampled from a human donor with an autoimmune cytopenia or autoimmune hepatitis (not recorded which). Sequenced sample: peripheral blood. CDR3 loop: CASSRQGAGGTGELFF.